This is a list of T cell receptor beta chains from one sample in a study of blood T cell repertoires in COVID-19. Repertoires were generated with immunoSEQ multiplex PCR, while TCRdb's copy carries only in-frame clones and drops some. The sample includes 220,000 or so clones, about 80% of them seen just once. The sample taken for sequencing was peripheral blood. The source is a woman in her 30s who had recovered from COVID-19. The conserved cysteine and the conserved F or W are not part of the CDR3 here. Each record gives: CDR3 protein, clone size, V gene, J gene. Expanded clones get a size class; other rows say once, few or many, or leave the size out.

TSSHRDSSYEQY,few,TRBV1,TRBJ2-7
ASSLGRVRVGAEAF,.,TRBV5-6,TRBJ1-1
ASSDTGYGYT,few,TRBV2,TRBJ1-2
ASSVAPGNSGNTIY,.,TRBV9,TRBJ1-3
ASSEEDRVYETQY,.,TRBV2,TRBJ2-5
ASSLQGSSTDTQY,.,TRBV5-1,TRBJ2-3
ASSSEGLAVYNEQF,once,TRBV27,TRBJ2-1
ATSPEGQGLNQPQH,.,TRBV24-1,TRBJ1-5
ASRGTGQF,.,TRBV6-6,TRBJ2-1
ASSVEAGAVDNEKLF,.,TRBV9,TRBJ1-4
ASNPGGQETQY,once,TRBV2,TRBJ2-5
ASSLFRDLEWY,.,TRBV28,TRBJ2-3
ASSYGPGIEKLF,.,TRBV6-5,TRBJ1-4
ASSPSGSGTGELF,.,TRBV10-2,TRBJ2-2
AWSVGQGPNEQY,.,TRBV30,TRBJ2-7
ASNLGGVAEAF,.,TRBV27,TRBJ1-1
ASRSGSNYEQY,once,TRBV11-2,TRBJ2-7
ATSRNRENSPLH,.,TRBV15,TRBJ1-6
ASSAQGFGYT,.,TRBV9,TRBJ1-2
ASSIGQGIHEQY,.,TRBV5-1,TRBJ2-7
ASSLNPGVVYNEQF,.,TRBV7-3,TRBJ2-1
ASTGQLETQY,.,TRBV28,TRBJ2-5
ASSVAGAPLVEQF,.,TRBV9,TRBJ2-1
ATPEVGEGAF,medium-sized,TRBV24-1,TRBJ1-1
ASSPGTIYEQY,.,TRBV5-4,TRBJ2-7
ASSYSRGIYEQY,.,TRBV27,TRBJ2-7
ASSPYRQGLNEKLF,.,TRBV28,TRBJ1-4
ASSLAANYGYT,.,TRBV5-1,TRBJ1-2
AWSVGTALNEKLF,.,TRBV30,TRBJ1-4
AWFSEEAGERTEAF,.,TRBV30,TRBJ1-1
ASQGSTGELF,.,TRBV6-5,TRBJ2-2
ASSPQGLLNTEAF,.,TRBV7-8,TRBJ1-1
ASSLTSVEDPEAF,.,TRBV28,TRBJ1-1
ASSLGQKNIQY,.,TRBV5-8,TRBJ2-4
ATTPADSPSGANVLT,.,TRBV6-4,TRBJ2-6
ASSIGTGVAKNIQY,.,TRBV19,TRBJ2-4
AWSVRRGVRQPQH,few,TRBV30,TRBJ1-5
ASSQSRRAYEQY,once,TRBV23-1,TRBJ2-7
ASSWGTGGDLPQH,.,TRBV28,TRBJ1-5